These 28 T cell receptor beta chains were sequenced from one sample in a study of shared clonotypes between healthy human individuals. Naive-designated CD8 cells lacked CD45RO, were positively enriched for CCR7, and omitted terminally differentiated effector memory CD45RA+ cells. Sequenced by immunoSEQ multiplex PCR; TCRdb stores in-frame clones only, minus some. The sample has roughly 810,000 clones; roughly 96% are singletons. Sequenced input: naive CD8+ T cells sorted from blood. All receptors come from a man aged 25-40 years in good health.

The rearrangement joins TRBV7-9 to TRBJ2-5, with 10 positions matching TRBD1. V lost 7 bases and J lost 4; bases outside the gene matches: 6. Germline lookup yields CDR1 SEHNR and CDR2 FQNEAQ (reference sequence). This CDR3 contains 14 residues. The DNA of the CDR3 is TGTGCCAGCACCACAGGGACAGGGGTAGAGACCCAGTACTTC. It codes for CASTTGTGVETQYF. Supplemented by reference TRBV7-9 and TRBJ2-5, the full variable domain reads DTGVSQNPRHKITKRGQNVTFRCDPISEHNRLYWYRQTLGQGPEFLTYFQNEAQLEKSRLLSDRFSAERPKGSFSTLEIQRTEQGDSAMYLCASTTGTGVETQYFGPGTRLLVL.

This clone was detected once. The CDR3, as DNA: TGCGCCAGCAGCCAAGTACCTGGGGGCGACTACGAGCAGTACTTC. Amino acids: CASSQVPGGDYEQYF. V is TRBV4-1 and J is TRBJ2-7, with D possibly being TRBD1 (6 bases). The germline V gene has CDR1 MGHRA and CDR2 YSYEKL. Trimming removed 1 base at V and 3 bases at J, with 13 bases between. The CDR3 covers 15 residues.

The rearrangement links TRBV4-1 to TRBJ1-1, with 9 bases lining up with TRBD1. From germline, CDR1 is MGHRA and CDR2 YSYEKL. The CDR3 length is 16 residues. Trimming at V came to 1 base and at J to 0 bases, leaving 3 bases not matched to a gene. Here the CDR3 DNA reads TGCGCCAGCAGCCAAGGACAGGGGGTGATGAACACTGAAGCTTTCTTT. It translates to CASSQGQGVMNTEAFF.

The chain recombines TRBV7-8 with TRBJ1-1; the D is unclear. The ends were cut back, 5 bases at V and 1 base at J, with 17 bases in the middle. This CDR3 is built from 16 residues. Germline-derived CDR1 and CDR2 are SGHVS and FQNEAQ. For the CDR3, the DNA is TGTGCCAGCAGCCCGCTTAGAAAAGGATCGAACACTGAAGCTTTCTTT. This gives the protein CASSPLRKGSNTEAFF.

This clone has just one count. The CDR3 DNA reads TGCGCCAGCAGCCAAGACCCTGGGGACTACAATGAGCAGTTCTTC. Translating it yields CASSQDPGDYNEQFF. The genes are TRBV4-1 and TRBJ2-1; D gene ambiguous. Germline V gene lookup returns CDR1 MGHRA and CDR2 YSYEKL. The CDR3 has 15 amino acids. V dropped 0 bases and J dropped 3 bases, with 9 bases sitting between them.

The V call is TRBV30, the J call TRBJ2-3; 9 bases are shared with TRBD2. There are 15 residues in the CDR3. Germline CDR1 is GTSNPN and CDR2 is SVGIG (reference sequence). V lost 0 bases, J lost 4 bases, and 5 bases stayed unmatched. The CDR3 nucleotides are TGTGCCTGGAGTGTGGGGCTAGCGGGGTCAGATACGCAGTATTTT. It yields the protein CAWSVGLAGSDTQYF. Looking up the rest from reference TRBV30 and TRBJ2-3 gives the full variable domain: SQTIHQWPATLVQPVGSPLSLECTVEGTSNPNLYWYRQAAGRGLQLLFYSVGIGQISSEVPQNLSASRPQDRQFILSSKKLLLSDSGFYLCAWSVGLAGSDTQYFGPGTRLTVL.

The chain uses TRBV23-1 and TRBJ1-5; no definite D call. TRBV23-1 is annotated as an ORF whose role is uncertain. The CDR3 totals 13 residues. The V end was cut by 3 bases, the J end by 10 bases, with 13 bases between. This CDR3 reads CASSQEGPRPQHF. The CDR3 bases are TGCGCCAGCAGTCAGGAAGGACCGCGCCCCCAGCATTTT.

The J gene is TRBJ2-7, the V gene TRBV6-7; the match to TRBD2 covers 7 bases. TRBV6-7 is flagged as an ORF with uncertain function. The ends lost 1 base at V and 4 bases at J; junction bases unmatched: 4. The CDR3 is 14 residues long. The CDR3 sequence: CASSYWGGRYEQYF. CDR3 nucleotide sequence: TGTGCCAGCAGTTACTGGGGCGGGAGATACGAGCAGTACTTC.

The chain carries TRBV6-6 and TRBJ2-7; TRBD2 might be the D (5 bases). Trimming took off 2 bases at V and 0 bases at J, with 8 bases between the two ends. The CDR3 is made up of 14 amino acids. The germline gives CDR1 MNHNY, CDR2 SVGAGI (reference sequence). CDR3 coding DNA: TGTGCCAGCAGTTACAGCGGTAGCTCCTACGAGCAGTACTTC. Its translation: CASSYSGSSYEQYF.

This chain joins TRBV28 and TRBJ2-7; 7 bases are shared with TRBD2. Trimming at V came to 5 bases and at J to 7 bases, leaving 11 bases not matched to a gene. Germline V gives CDR1 MDHEN, CDR2 SYDVKM. This CDR3 comprises 14 residues. The CDR3 sequence is CASSVRLAAWEQYF. The CDR3 DNA sequence: TGTGCCAGCAGTGTCCGTCTAGCGGCCTGGGAGCAGTACTTC.

The V and J genes are TRBV28 and TRBJ2-1; D is undetermined. Trimming shortened V by 3 bases and J by 7 bases, and 7 bases separated the two germline ends. The CDR3 spans 12 residues. Per germline, CDR1 MDHEN and CDR2 SYDVKM. The CDR3 DNA reads TGTGCCAGCAGTTTTATCGGGAATGAGCAGTTCTTC. Translated: CASSFIGNEQFF.

The chain employs TRBV7-8 and TRBJ2-7; D is unresolved. The CDR3 runs to 18 residues. The germline V gene has CDR1 SGHVS and CDR2 FQNEAQ. Trimming pared 5 bases from V and 3 bases from J, leaving 26 bases between. Here the CDR3 reads CASSLTLGSGPSFYEQYF. The CDR3 bases are TGTGCCAGCAGCCTGACATTGGGTTCGGGTCCGAGCTTCTACGAGCAGTACTTC.

In DNA, the CDR3 is TGTGCCAGCAGCTCCCCGGGTAATGAGCAGTTCTTC. This gives the protein CASSSPGNEQFF. The chain links TRBV7-2 to TRBJ2-1; D unresolved. The CDR3 has 12 amino acids. Trimming took 4 bases from V and 7 from J, leaving 8 bases between them. Germline V lookup: CDR1 SGHTA, CDR2 FQGNSA.

This chain connects TRBV5-4 to TRBJ2-7; D is perhaps TRBD2 (6 bases). CDR1 and CDR2 (germline): SGHNT, YYREEE (reference sequence). CDR3 size: 13 residues. V was cut by 9 bases and J by 0 bases, with 13 bases left in between. CDR3 sequence: CATRDSSSYEQYF. DNA for the CDR3: TGTGCCACCAGGGACTCGAGCTCCTACGAGCAGTACTTC.

With regard to this clone: Other DNA sequences of this sample code for an identical CDR3. The chain joins TRBV7-9 to TRBJ2-7, with D tentatively TRBD1 (7 bases). The germline V gene encodes CDR1 SEHNR and CDR2 FQNEAQ (reference sequence). The CDR3 runs to 13 residues. The ends were cut back, 5 bases at V and 3 bases at J, with 11 bases in the middle. The CDR3 nucleotides read TGTGCCAGCAGCCCGGGGGACAGCTACGAGCAGTACTTC. Its protein product is CASSPGDSYEQYF.

The chain combines TRBV29-1 with TRBJ2-7; possibly TRBD2 for D (6 bases). CDR3 length: 13 residues. With 6 bases removed from V and 2 bases from J, the gap between germline ends came to 14 bases. Germline V gene lookup returns CDR1 SQVTM and CDR2 ANQGSEA. The CDR3 sequence is CSVLGTETYEQYF. The CDR3 bases are TGCAGCGTCCTAGGGACTGAGACCTACGAGCAGTACTTC.

This chain connects TRBV27 to TRBJ2-7; D is uncertain. Germline V lookup: CDR1 MNHEY, CDR2 SMNVEV (reference sequence). The CDR3 totals 13 residues. Trimming removed 6 bases at V and 2 bases at J, with 11 bases between. CDR3: CASRFYGTYEQYF. The CDR3 DNA is TGTGCCAGCAGGTTCTACGGCACCTACGAGCAGTACTTC.

This clone was counted once. The chain uses TRBV7-9 and TRBJ2-1; 8 bases map to TRBD2. CDR3 length: 13 amino acids. CDR1 is SEHNR, CDR2 FQNEAQ, per germline (reference sequence). V lost 5 bases and J lost 7; bases outside the gene matches: 4. The CDR3 here is CASSLRGRNEQFF. CDR3 nucleotides: TGTGCCAGCAGCCTTCGCGGGAGGAATGAGCAGTTCTTC.

The rearrangement links TRBV5-5 to TRBJ2-1, with a possible D match to TRBD1 (5 bases). The germline V gene has CDR1 SGHKS and CDR2 YYEKEE (reference sequence). The CDR3 consists of 16 residues. V was shortened by 5 bases and J by 4 bases, with 19 bases between the two germline ends. Written as DNA, the CDR3 is TGTGCCAGCAGGATAACAGGATCCGGCCCATACAATGAGCAGTTCTTC. Translated: CASRITGSGPYNEQFF. The entire variable domain, with the rest obtained from reference TRBV5-5 and TRBJ2-1, is as follows: DAGVTQSPTHLIKTRGQQVTLRCSPISGHKSVSWYQQVLGQGPQFIFQYYEKEERGRGNFPDRFSARQFPNYSSELNVNALLLGDSALYLCASRITGSGPYNEQFFGPGTRLTVL.

The V and J genes are TRBV27 and TRBJ2-6; D is ambiguous. Germline V gives CDR1 MNHEY, CDR2 SMNVEV (reference sequence). Between the trimmed V and J ends, which lost 3 bases and 0 bases, there was a span of 6 bases. The CDR3 runs 15 residues. The CDR3 DNA follows: TGTGCCAGCAGTTTTCGGCACTCTGGGGCCAACGTCCTGACTTTC. It is translated as CASSFRHSGANVLTF.

The chain is built from TRBV9 and TRBJ1-2; 7 bases fit TRBD1. Trimming cost V 0 bases and J 2 bases; bases outside gene matches: 13. This CDR3 is 18 amino acids long. CDR1 is SGDLS, CDR2 YYNGEE, per germline. Written as DNA, the CDR3 is TGTGCCAGCAGCGTAGCATGGCAGGGGGATTCTCCGAACTATGGCTACACCTTC. Translation: CASSVAWQGDSPNYGYTF.

The chain employs TRBV5-5 and TRBJ2-2; no definite D call. This CDR3 region has 11 residues. Germline V lookup: CDR1 SGHKS, CDR2 YYEKEE (reference sequence). V gave up 4 bases and J gave up 7 bases, with 5 bases separating them. CDR3: CASSPNGELFF. The CDR3 nucleotides are TGTGCCAGCAGCCCTAACGGGGAGCTGTTTTTT.

J is TRBJ2-7 and V is TRBV7-9, with D perhaps TRBD1 or TRBD2 (5 bases each). The CDR3 runs 14 residues. V shed 4 bases and J shed 2 bases, with 12 bases lying between them. CDR1 and CDR2 (germline): SEHNR, FQNEAQ (reference sequence). The CDR3 region is CASSSGGYPYEQYF. In DNA form, the CDR3 reads TGTGCCAGCAGCTCTGGGGGTTACCCCTACGAGCAGTACTTC.

Note on this clone: Other DNA sequences in the same sample also yield this CDR3. The V gene is TRBV9, the J gene TRBJ2-7; D perhaps matches TRBD2 (6 bases). Between the trimmed V and J ends, which lost 0 bases and 4 bases, there was a span of 11 bases. The length of the CDR3 is 14 residues. Looked up from germline, CDR1 is SGDLS and CDR2 is YYNGEE. For the CDR3, the DNA is TGTGCCAGCAGCGTAGTAGATAGCGGTTACGAGCAGTACTTC. Protein sequence: CASSVVDSGYEQYF.

The J gene is TRBJ2-3, the V gene TRBV7-6, with TRBD2 as a possible D gene (5 bases). Germline assignment: CDR1 SGHVS and CDR2 FNYEAQ. The V gene lost 2 bases and the J gene lost 2 bases, with 17 bases spanning the gap. CDR3 length equals 17 residues. The CDR3 DNA sequence: TGTGCCAGCAGCTTACGAGTGGGTGGGAGCGCCACAGATACGCAGTATTTT. This gives the protein CASSLRVGGSATDTQYF. Supplemented by reference TRBV7-6 and TRBJ2-3, the full variable domain reads GAGVSQSPRYKVTKRGQDVALRCDPISGHVSLYWYRQALGQGPEFLTYFNYEAQQDKSGLPNDRFSAERPEGSISTLTIQRTEQRDSAMYRCASSLRVGGSATDTQYFGPGTRLTVL.

The chain joins TRBV29-1 to TRBJ2-1; a weak D match, TRBD2 (6 bases). This CDR3 is 12 amino acids long. V gave up 7 bases and J gave up 5 bases, with 12 bases separating them. Germline assignment: CDR1 SQVTM and CDR2 ANQGSEA. The CDR3, as DNA: TGCAGCGGCGGGGCGGTGGACAATGAGCAGTTCTTC. It is translated as CSGGAVDNEQFF.

This chain links TRBV7-9 with TRBJ2-7, with 10 bases fitting TRBD1. The CDR3 totals 14 residues. Germline V gene sequence: CDR1 SEHNR, CDR2 FQNEAQ (reference sequence). The junction had 7 bases not matched to a gene; V was cut back by 5 bases and J by 6 bases. In DNA, the CDR3 is TGTGCCAGCAGCCTGGACAGGGGGAGTAGCGAGCAGTACTTC. It is translated as CASSLDRGSSEQYF.

The CDR3 spells CASSWGPSGSSYNEQFF. The CDR3 DNA reads as TGTGCCAGCAGCTGGGGGCCTTCGGGAAGCTCCTACAATGAGCAGTTCTTC. V gene TRBV5-5 combines with J gene TRBJ2-1, with a tentative D call TRBD1 (6 bases). The V end lost 3 bases, the J end lost 0 bases, and 16 bases lay between the germline ends. CDR3 length equals 17 residues. CDR1 and CDR2 (germline): SGHKS, YYEKEE (reference sequence).